This T cell receptor beta chain originates from a study of vaccination effects on CD4 cells after COVID-19. Across the whole study: Every participant took two doses of the BNT162b2 or mRNA-1273 vaccine.

Viral peptide pools were used in the ViraFEST assay to expand antigen-specific CD4+ T cells, and sequencing came afterward. The authors isolated CD4+ T cells after approximately 9 days of culture. Having tested negative for nucleocapsid antibodies, the vaccine recipients showed no prior SARS-CoV-2 infection. Assay used: immunoSEQ multiplex PCR; TCRdb lists only in-frame clones, some missing. The table records fewer than 30,000 clones, approximately 70% of them present only once. Trimming removed 6 bases at V and 6 bases at J, with 15 bases between. This CDR3 spans 13 amino acids. Germline assignment: CDR1 WSHSY and CDR2 SAAADI. As to this clone: Its target is unknown.

J is TRBJ2-7 and V is TRBV10-2; D gene ambiguous. This sequence originates from a human donor who received a COVID-19 vaccine. Material: CD4+ T cells from PBMCs cultured with HCoV-OC43 spike peptides, obtained before COVID-19 vaccination. Regarding subset: HCoV-OC43 spike overlapping peptide pool stimulation. The CDR3 coding sequence is TGCGCCAGCAGAGGGCAGACCATGGCCGAGCAGTACTTC. It codes for CASRGQTMAEQYF.